This T cell receptor (beta chain) comes out of a study of blood T cells in healthy people across ages. Study outcomes and limitations: There were more naive CD4+ cells and higher diversity in long-lived donors than in aged donors.

The second PCR ran about 6 to 12 cycles with a sample-barcoded 5' primer and J-beta primers. One entry per CDR3 protein results from TCRdb running MiXCR on the 5' RACE reads. The table includes about 670,000 distinct CDR3 sequences, over 40% detected once. Isolation of PBMCs gave at least 6 million cells per sample. Per the germline V gene, CDR1 is MNHEY and CDR2 is SMNVEV (reference sequence). The CDR3 is 18 amino acids. The V gene end was trimmed by 3 bases and the J gene end by 0 bases; junction bases not matched to a gene: 11. Turning to this clonotype: The antigen is unknown.

The material sequenced was blood. The receptor's source is an elderly woman in good health. The rearrangement uses TRBV27 and TRBJ2-3; TRBD2 matches 8 bases. CDR3 sequence (DNA): TGTGCCAGCAGTTTCTTAGGGGTTAGCGGGGCTAGCACAGATACGCAGTATTTT. This codes for CASSFLGVSGASTDTQYF.